This T cell receptor (beta chain) was profiled in a study of T cell repertoires in cytomegalovirus infection. On the study more broadly: Epitope selection comprised recently identified HLA-C-restricted CMV epitopes and well-studied HLA-B-restricted CMV epitopes. It was the public TCR beta signatures that indicated both CMV infection and matching HLA type.

The length of the CDR3 is 14 residues. V lost 6 bases to trimming and J lost 6 bases, with 15 bases between them. Germline CDR1 is MNHNY and CDR2 is SVGAGI (reference sequence). A remark on this clonotype: Its antigen remains unknown.

Study-level points and caveats: There were carriers of CMV plus the relevant HLA, and cumulative public TCR beta family frequency identified them.

Using its own MiXCR run on the reads, TCRdb lists one record per CDR3 protein. The table includes 25,000 to 35,000 distinct CDR3 sequences, approximately 18% detected once. This TCR came from a human donor in good health (CMV status not recorded). Some clones in this sample may be carry-over from other donors' samples. This material consisted of CD8+ T cells from cultured PBMCs, taken from culture after CMV antigen stimulation. The chain links TRBV6-6 to TRBJ1-5; D is possibly TRBD1 (5 bases). CDR3 sequence reads: CASSPGEGGQPQHF. The CDR3 nucleotides are TGTGCCAGCAGCCCGGGGGAGGGCGGTCAGCCCCAGCATTTT.